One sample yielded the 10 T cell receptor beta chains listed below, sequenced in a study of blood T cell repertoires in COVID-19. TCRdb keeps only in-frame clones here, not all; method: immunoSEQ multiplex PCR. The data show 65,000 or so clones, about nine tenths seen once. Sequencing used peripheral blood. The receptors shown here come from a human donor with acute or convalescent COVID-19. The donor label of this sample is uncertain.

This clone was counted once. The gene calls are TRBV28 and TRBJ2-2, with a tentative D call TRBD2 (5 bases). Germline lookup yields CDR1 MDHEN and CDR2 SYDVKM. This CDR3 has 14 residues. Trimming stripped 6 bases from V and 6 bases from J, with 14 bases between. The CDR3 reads CASSVMRVSGELFF. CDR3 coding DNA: TGTGCCAGCAGCGTGATGAGGGTATCCGGGGAGCTGTTTTTT.

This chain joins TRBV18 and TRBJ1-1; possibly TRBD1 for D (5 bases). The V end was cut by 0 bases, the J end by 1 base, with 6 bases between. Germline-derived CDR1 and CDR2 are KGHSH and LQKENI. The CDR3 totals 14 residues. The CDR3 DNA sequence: TGTGCCAGCTCACCACCGACAGAGAACACTGAAGCTTTCTTT. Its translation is CASSPPTENTEAFF.

The CDR3 loop is CASSESGPGQGITEAFF. In DNA form, the CDR3 reads TGCGCCAGCAGTGAGTCGGGCCCGGGACAGGGGATCACTGAAGCTTTCTTT. The J gene is TRBJ1-1, the V gene TRBV10-1; 10 positions match TRBD1. Germline assignment: CDR1 WNHNN and CDR2 SYGVQD (reference sequence). This CDR3 has 17 amino acids. V shed 0 bases and J 4 bases; nucleotides not matched to a gene: 8.

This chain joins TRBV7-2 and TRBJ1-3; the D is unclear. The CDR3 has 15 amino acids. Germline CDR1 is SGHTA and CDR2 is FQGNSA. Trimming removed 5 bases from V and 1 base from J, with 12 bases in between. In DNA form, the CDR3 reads TGTGCCAGCAGCCCAGAATTTTCGTCTGGAAACACCATATATTTT. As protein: CASSPEFSSGNTIYF.

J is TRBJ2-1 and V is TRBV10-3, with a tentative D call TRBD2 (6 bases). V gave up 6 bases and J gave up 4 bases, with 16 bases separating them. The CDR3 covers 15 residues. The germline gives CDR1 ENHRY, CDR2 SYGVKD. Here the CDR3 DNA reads TGTGCCATCAGCTTTGGGAGGAATTCGTACAATGAGCAGTTCTTC. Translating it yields CAISFGRNSYNEQFF.

This CDR3 reads CASSMGPNYGYTF. DNA for the CDR3: TGTGCCAGTAGTATGGGGCCGAACTATGGCTACACCTTC. The rearrangement joins TRBV19 to TRBJ1-2; a possible D gene is TRBD1 (5 bases). Trimming took off 3 bases at V and 2 bases at J, with 7 bases between the two ends. Per germline, CDR1 LNHDA and CDR2 SQIVND (reference sequence). The CDR3 has 13 amino acids.

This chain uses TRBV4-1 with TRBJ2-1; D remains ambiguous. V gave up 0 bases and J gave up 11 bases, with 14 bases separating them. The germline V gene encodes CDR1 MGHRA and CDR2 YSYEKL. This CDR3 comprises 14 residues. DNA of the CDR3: TGCGCCAGCAGCCAAGATCGCGGAGTTATACAGCAGTTCTTC. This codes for CASSQDRGVIQQFF.

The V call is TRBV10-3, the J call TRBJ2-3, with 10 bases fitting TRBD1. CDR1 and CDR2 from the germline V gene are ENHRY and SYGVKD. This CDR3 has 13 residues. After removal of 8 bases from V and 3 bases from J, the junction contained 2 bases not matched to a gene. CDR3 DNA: TGTGCCATCCGACAGGGGGCAACAGATACGCAGTATTTT. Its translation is CAIRQGATDTQYF.

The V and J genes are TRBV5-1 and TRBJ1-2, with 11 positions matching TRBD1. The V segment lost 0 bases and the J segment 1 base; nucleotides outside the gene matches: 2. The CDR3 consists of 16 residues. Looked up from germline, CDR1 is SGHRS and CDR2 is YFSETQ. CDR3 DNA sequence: TGCGCCAGCAGCTTGGAGGGGACAGGGGGTAACTATGGCTACACCTTC. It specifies CASSLEGTGGNYGYTF.

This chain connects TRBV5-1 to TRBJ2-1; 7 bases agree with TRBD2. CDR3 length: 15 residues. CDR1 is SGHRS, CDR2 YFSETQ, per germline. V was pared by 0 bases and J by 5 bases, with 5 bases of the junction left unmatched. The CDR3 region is CASSLVAGVNNEQFF. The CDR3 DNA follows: TGCGCCAGCAGCTTGGTTGCGGGGGTAAACAATGAGCAGTTCTTC.